This T cell receptor (beta chain) was recorded in a study of cytomegalovirus exposure and HLA in healthy donors. Worth noting for this clone: What it recognizes is unknown.

The CDR3 extends over 12 amino acids. Trimming took 6 bases from V and 5 from J, leaving 10 bases between them. Germline V lookup: CDR1 SQVTM, CDR2 ANQGSEA. Study-level findings and limits: Specificity for CMV antigens was confirmed in vitro for three of the CMV-associated chains.

Generated by immunoSEQ multiplex PCR, the TCRdb table keeps only in-frame clones and is missing some. The sample yields roughly 250,000 clones, around nine tenths seen once. The gene calls are TRBV29-1 and TRBJ2-2; possible D gene TRBD1, 6 bases. The source material was PBMCs. The source of this sequence is a man aged 18 to 35 in good health and CMV-seronegative. Here the CDR3 DNA reads TGCAGCGTATCAGGGGAGACCGGGGAGCTGTTTTTT. This gives the protein CSVSGETGELFF.